Listed below are T cell receptor beta chains from one sample, sequenced in a study of blood T cell repertoires in COVID-19. Profiling relied on immunoSEQ multiplex PCR, and the TCRdb table lists in-frame clones only, not all of them. The top ten hold roughly 8.8% of the sample, which has under 250,000 clones, 65% to 85% seen once. Sequenced sample: peripheral blood. The receptors stem from a middle-aged man with active or convalescent COVID-19. CDR3s include the opening cysteine and the closing phenylalanine or tryptophan. A D gene is named only where the DNA matches it firmly. Rows give clone size only sometimes, using once, few, many, or a class for an expanded clone.

V gene	clone size	J gene	D gene	CDR3 DNA	CDR3 protein
TRBV25-1	.	TRBJ2-2	TRBD2	TGTGCCAGCAGGGGACTAAACACCGGGGAGCTGTTTTTT	CASRGLNTGELFF
TRBV19	few	TRBJ1-5	.	TGTGCCAGTAGTATGGCAGTAGCGTCCCATCAGCCCCAGCATTTT	CASSMAVASHQPQHF
TRBV18	.	TRBJ1-2	.	TGTGCCAGCTCACCCCGACAGGAGGCCCATGGCTACACCTTC	CASSPRQEAHGYTF
TRBV7-9	.	TRBJ2-2	TRBD2	TGTGCCAGCAGCCCTGGGGGGGTAAACACCGGGGAGCTGTTTTTT	CASSPGGVNTGELFF
TRBV5-6	.	TRBJ2-5	TRBD2	TGTGCCAGCAGCTTGCGGGACTCGGGGGGGAAGACCCAGTACTTC	CASSLRDSGGKTQYF
TRBV3-1/TRBV3-2	.	TRBJ1-2	TRBD1	TGTGCCAGCAGCCTACTTAATCTTGGACAGGGAGGCTACACCTTC	CASSLLNLGQGGYTF
TRBV5-4	.	TRBJ1-5	.	TGTGCCAGCAGCCTGGATCGGGGCAATCAGCCCCAGCATTTT	CASSLDRGNQPQHF
TRBV6-6	.	TRBJ2-7	.	TGTGCCAGCAGTTACTCGAGACTGCTGAGCTCCTACGAGCAGTACTTC	CASSYSRLLSSYEQYF
TRBV10-3	.	TRBJ1-1	.	TGTGCCATCAGCCTGACAGGCATGAACACTGAAGCTTTCTTT	CAISLTGMNTEAFF
TRBV7-9	.	TRBJ1-3	TRBD1	TGTGCCAGCAGCTTAGGACAGGGGAGCTCTGGAAACACCATATATTTT	CASSLGQGSSGNTIYF
TRBV30	.	TRBJ1-1	.	TGTGCCTGGAGAAAGAAACAGGGCTCTGAAGCTTTCTTT	CAWRKKQGSEAFF
TRBV19	.	TRBJ1-2	.	TGTGCCAGTAGTTGGACAGACTATGGCTACACCTTC	CASSWTDYGYTF
TRBV21-1	.	TRBJ2-6	.	TGTGCCAGCAGCAAATTGGGGCTAGTTTCTGGGGCCAACGTCCTGACTTTC	CASSKLGLVSGANVLTF
TRBV3-1/TRBV3-2	.	TRBJ2-7	.	TGTGCCAGCAGCGTCCCGGGATCTCCTGACTACGAGCAGTACTTC	CASSVPGSPDYEQYF
TRBV24-1	.	TRBJ1-1	.	TGTGCCACCAGTGACCACGGAGGAGAGAACACTGAAGCTTTCTTT	CATSDHGGENTEAFF
TRBV5-8	.	TRBJ1-6	.	TGTGCCAGCAGCTTCACAGGGAGTTATTCACCCCTCCACTTT	CASSFTGSYSPLHF
TRBV19	.	TRBJ2-5	.	TGTGCCACCAGGCAGGGGGAGACCCAGTACTTC	CATRQGETQYF
TRBV23-1	.	TRBJ2-3	.	TGCGCCAGCAGTCAATTTTCGGGGGGCCCTAGCACAGATACGCAGTATTTT	CASSQFSGGPSTDTQYF
TRBV7-2	.	TRBJ2-3	TRBD2	TGTGCCAGCAGCCGGCGGGCTAGCGGAAGCACAGATACGCAGTATTTT	CASSRRASGSTDTQYF
TRBV7-2	.	TRBJ1-4	.	TGTGCCAGCAGCTTAGAATCGGGTGAAAAACTGTTTTTT	CASSLESGEKLFF
TRBV7-9	.	TRBJ2-4	.	TGTGCCAGCAGCTCTCTAAACATTCAGTACTTC	CASSSLNIQYF
TRBV6-9	.	TRBJ2-7	.	TGTGCCAGCAGTTATTCCTCGACAGGAAACTACGAGCAGTACTTC	CASSYSSTGNYEQYF
TRBV2	.	TRBJ1-5	TRBD1	TGTGCCACTGCCGACAGGGTGGGCAATCAGCCCCAGCATTTT	CATADRVGNQPQHF
TRBV11-3	.	TRBJ2-7	TRBD1	TGTGCCAGCAGCTATTTAGGGGGCGAGTACGAGCAGTACTTC	CASSYLGGEYEQYF
TRBV30	.	TRBJ1-5	.	TGTGCCTGGAGCGGAGGGGAGATGGGCAATCAGCCCCAGCATTTT	CAWSGGEMGNQPQHF
TRBV3-1/TRBV3-2	.	TRBJ2-3	.	TGTGCCAGCAGCCAAGATATGGCGGGGCAGCAGTATTTT	CASSQDMAGQQYF
TRBV6-1	.	TRBJ1-2	.	TGTGCCAGCAGTGAGCAGGGGCTATATGGCTACACCTTC	CASSEQGLYGYTF
TRBV30	.	TRBJ1-2	.	TGTGCCTGGAGTGAGGAGTATGGCTACACCTTC	CAWSEEYGYTF
TRBV28	.	TRBJ2-7	TRBD1	TGTGCCAGCAGTCCCCCCGGGACAGTCCCCTACGAGCAGTACTTC	CASSPPGTVPYEQYF
TRBV19	.	TRBJ1-2	.	TGTGCCAGTAGTATAGGGATTACCGGCGACTCTTATGGCTACACCTTC	CASSIGITGDSYGYTF
TRBV7-8	once	TRBJ2-7	.	TGTGCCAGCAGCTTAGCCGGGAGCTACGAGCAGTACTTC	CASSLAGSYEQYF
TRBV28	.	TRBJ2-7	.	TGTGCCAGCACTCGGGGACACTTCCCCTACGAGCAGTACTTC	CASTRGHFPYEQYF
TRBV29-1	.	TRBJ2-3	TRBD2	TGCAGCGTCCGAGCGGGAGCTTCAGATACGCAGTATTTT	CSVRAGASDTQYF
TRBV3-1/TRBV3-2	.	TRBJ2-7	.	TGTGCCAGCAGCCGAACAGGGTCTTGGGCCGAGCAGTACTTC	CASSRTGSWAEQYF
TRBV7-6	.	TRBJ2-5	TRBD2	TGTGCCAGCAGCTTAGCGCTAGCGGGGGAGCCAGTGGCCCAGTACTTC	CASSLALAGEPVAQYF
TRBV24-1	.	TRBJ2-3	TRBD1	TGTGCCACCAGTGATCCACCGGGACAGGGCGCAGATACGCAGTATTTT	CATSDPPGQGADTQYF
TRBV5-4	.	TRBJ2-7	TRBD1	TGTGCCAGCAGCTTCGACAGGGGGAATTACGAGCAGTACTTC	CASSFDRGNYEQYF
TRBV20-1	.	TRBJ2-1	.	TGCAGTGCTAGTCTTTCGAGTAATGAGCAGTTCTTC	CSASLSSNEQFF
TRBV29-1	.	TRBJ1-3	.	TGCAGCGTTGAAGAAGGGGGAAGGGGAAACACCATATATTTT	CSVEEGGRGNTIYF
TRBV19	few	TRBJ2-5	TRBD2	TGTGCCAGTAGTATAGGGGGACTAGGAGGACAAGAGACCCAGTACTTC	CASSIGGLGGQETQYF
TRBV28	.	TRBJ1-6	TRBD1	TGTGCCAGCAGTTTACTAAGTACTGAGGACAGGGTAGGTTCACCCCTCCACTTT	CASSLLSTEDRVGSPLHF
TRBV7-3	.	TRBJ1-4	.	TGTGCCAGCAGCTCCCGGGCGGGAAGAAATGAAAAACTGTTTTTT	CASSSRAGRNEKLFF
TRBV7-8	.	TRBJ2-4	.	TGTGCCAGCAGCTTAGGGGGAGCGAACGCCAAAAACATTCAGTACTTC	CASSLGGANAKNIQYF
TRBV6-6	.	TRBJ2-3	TRBD2	TGTGCCAGCGGTACTAGCGGGAGCGCAGATACGCAGTATTTT	CASGTSGSADTQYF
TRBV29-1	.	TRBJ2-1	TRBD1	TGCAGCGTTCGTGAGCCACAGGGGAATGAGCAGTTCTTC	CSVREPQGNEQFF
TRBV2	.	TRBJ2-5	.	TGTGCCAGCAGACTAGAGACGGAGACCCAGTACTTC	CASRLETETQYF
TRBV5-1	.	TRBJ2-7	.	TGCGCCAGCAGCCCCGATACAGTCTACGAGCAGTACTTC	CASSPDTVYEQYF
TRBV20-1	.	TRBJ2-7	.	TGCAGTGCTGCCTATAACTACGAGCAGTACTTC	CSAAYNYEQYF
TRBV30	.	TRBJ2-7	.	TGTGCCTGGAGTAGTAGGCAGGGGAGAGCCTACGAGCAGTACTTC	CAWSSRQGRAYEQYF
TRBV12-5	.	TRBJ2-7	.	TGTGCTACCCTCGGCCTCGCCAGGGGCGCCGAGCAGTACTTC	CATLGLARGAEQYF
TRBV27	once	TRBJ2-7	.	TGTGCCAGCAGTTTATTTGGAGGGCAGAACTACGAGCAGTACTTC	CASSLFGGQNYEQYF
TRBV6-5	once	TRBJ2-3	.	TGTGCCAGCCGAATCCGGAGGAGCACAGATACGCAGTATTTT	CASRIRRSTDTQYF
TRBV7-2	once	TRBJ2-3	TRBD2	TGTGCCAGCACCCGGACGGCCATGCGGGGGGGCGGGGATACGCAGTATTTT	CASTRTAMRGGGDTQYF
TRBV18	.	TRBJ1-1	TRBD1	TGTGCCAGCTCGGGACAGACTAACACTGAAGCTTTCTTT	CASSGQTNTEAFF